Shown below are 2 T cell receptor beta chains from a single sample sequenced in a study of blood T cell repertoires in COVID-19. Data came from immunoSEQ multiplex PCR; TCRdb stores just in-frame clones and leaves some out. Among about 140,000 clones listed, approximately 78% were seen once. Sequences were obtained from peripheral blood. The receptors derive from a woman of 80 years or more with acute or convalescent COVID-19.

This clone was observed a single time. The chain recombines TRBV6-5 with TRBJ2-2; possible D gene TRBD1, 5 bases. The germline V and J ends were trimmed by 10 bases and 1 base, with 13 bases remaining between them. CDR3 length: 14 amino acids. Germline lookup yields CDR1 MNHEY and CDR2 SVGAGI. The CDR3 DNA reads TGTGCCACGTGGACAAGAGTGAACACCGGGGAGCTGTTTTTT. Its translation is CATWTRVNTGELFF.

This chain uses TRBV5-1 with TRBJ2-3; a possible D gene is TRBD2 (6 bases). Trimming cost V 1 base and J 1 base, with 10 bases left between them. Germline loops: CDR1 SGHRS, CDR2 YFSETQ. The CDR3 spans 15 residues. The CDR3 DNA reads as TGCGCCAGCAGCTTGTCCGGGAGAGGCACAGATACGCAGTATTTT. Protein product: CASSLSGRGTDTQYF. Supplemented by reference TRBV5-1 and TRBJ2-3, the full variable domain reads KAGVTQTPRYLIKTRGQQVTLSCSPISGHRSVSWYQQTPGQGLQFLFEYFSETQRNKGNFPGRFSGRQFSNSRSEMNVSTLELGDSALYLCASSLSGRGTDTQYFGPGTRLTVL.